These T cell receptor beta chains were read from a single sample in a study of Ad26.COV2.S vaccination and SARS-CoV-2 variants. The data were produced by immunoSEQ multiplex PCR, yet TCRdb's version contains in-frame clones alone and is incomplete. The repertoire holds about 420,000 clones, with approximately 87% as singletons. This sample comprised peripheral blood, obtained in a trial of Ad26.COV2.S vaccine versus placebo. Receptors originate from a person aged 18 to 65 who received the Ad26.COV2.S COVID-19 vaccine or a placebo. Each CDR3 is given with its conserved first and last residue. D genes are given only for firm matches. Clone size appears in some rows only: once, few, many, or a class for an expanded clone.

j_gene | d_gene | abundance | v_gene | CDR3nt | CDR3aa
TRBJ2-3 | - | once | TRBV18 | TGTGCCAGCTCACCATCGCAGGGTCGCACAGATACGCAGTATTTT | CASSPSQGRTDTQYF
TRBJ2-3 | TRBD1 | - | TRBV5-1 | TGCGCCAGCAGCTCGAGCGGCGGGACAGGGCCTTTCTCAGATACGCAGTATTTT | CASSSSGGTGPFSDTQYF
TRBJ2-1 | TRBD2 | - | TRBV28 | TGTGCCAGCAGTTTACGGACTAGCGGGCTGTACAATGAGCAGTTCTTC | CASSLRTSGLYNEQFF
TRBJ2-7 | TRBD1 | - | TRBV2 | TGTGCCAGCAGAGTAGGGACAGTTGAGCAGTACTTC | CASRVGTVEQYF
TRBJ1-2 | - | - | TRBV4-1 | TGCGCCAGCAGCCAAGTTGCGACAGGCGACTATGGCTACACCTTC | CASSQVATGDYGYTF
TRBJ2-2 | - | - | TRBV27 | TGTGCCAGCAGTTTATGGACCGGGGAGCTGTTTTTT | CASSLWTGELFF
TRBJ1-4 | TRBD1 | - | TRBV15 | TGTGCCACCAGCAGGCCAATTGGGACAGGGAGCGAAAAACTGTTTTTT | CATSRPIGTGSEKLFF
TRBJ2-4 | TRBD1 | - | TRBV7-9 | TGTGCCAGCAGCCCTAAGACAGGGGGCAGGGCCAAAAACATTCAGTACTTC | CASSPKTGGRAKNIQYF
TRBJ2-7 | - | - | TRBV7-3 | TGTGCCAGCATCAATAGCGTAAGCTCCTACGAGCAGTACTTC | CASINSVSSYEQYF
TRBJ2-5 | TRBD2 | - | TRBV4-3 | TGCGCCAGCAGCCTGGGACTAGCGGGGGGCCAGACCCAGTACTTC | CASSLGLAGGQTQYF
TRBJ1-6 | TRBD1 | - | TRBV6-2/TRBV6-3 | TGTGCCAGCAGTTCTACAGGGGGTGCACGGGATTCACCCCTCCACTTT | CASSSTGGARDSPLHF
TRBJ1-1 | - | once | TRBV6-5 | TGTGCCAGCAGTTTCCTCGGGGCGGGTACTGAAGCTTTCTTT | CASSFLGAGTEAFF
TRBJ2-2 | TRBD2 | - | TRBV7-2 | TGTGCCAGCAGCTACTTCCCTACTAGCGGGGCGAACACCGGGGAGCTGTTTTTT | CASSYFPTSGANTGELFF
TRBJ1-2 | - | - | TRBV19 | TGTGCCAGTAGTGTCTCGGGAACGACTGGCTACACCTTC | CASSVSGTTGYTF
TRBJ2-7 | - | - | TRBV29-1 | TGCAGCGCTATGACCGACAAGTCCTACGAGCAGTACTTC | CSAMTDKSYEQYF
TRBJ2-1 | - | - | TRBV4-2 | TGTGCCAGCAGCCAAGTAATCTACAATGAGCAGTTCTTC | CASSQVIYNEQFF
TRBJ1-4 | - | - | TRBV15 | TGTGCCACCAGCAGAGCGTCAGGACCTGATGAAAAACTGTTTTTT | CATSRASGPDEKLFF
TRBJ2-3 | - | - | TRBV5-4 | TGTGCCAGCAGCTTGCAGAGTACAGATACGCAGTATTTT | CASSLQSTDTQYF
TRBJ1-1 | TRBD1 | - | TRBV5-5 | TGTGCCAGCAGCCTAGGGACAGGGACTGAAGCTTTCTTT | CASSLGTGTEAFF
TRBJ2-7 | - | once | TRBV9 | TGTGCCAGCAGCGTAGCTCCCGGACGTTACGAGCAGTACTTC | CASSVAPGRYEQYF
TRBJ2-3 | - | - | TRBV3-1/TRBV3-2 | TGTGCCAGCAGCCAAGCGGGCAGCACAGATACGCAGTATTTT | CASSQAGSTDTQYF
TRBJ1-1 | - | - | TRBV6-6 | TGTGCCAGCAGTTACTTGTTAAGAATGAACACTGAAGCTTTCTTT | CASSYLLRMNTEAFF
TRBJ2-4 | - | - | TRBV6-2/TRBV6-3 | TGTGCCAGCAGTTACTCGACCTTCCAACTCGAAAACATTCAGTACTTC | CASSYSTFQLENIQYF
TRBJ1-4 | TRBD1 | - | TRBV15 | TGTGCCACCAGCATAGGACAGGGAGAAAAACTGTTTTTT | CATSIGQGEKLFF
TRBJ2-2 | - | - | TRBV10-3 | TGTGCCATCAGTGAGTCAGGGGCCGGGGAGCTGTTTTTT | CAISESGAGELFF
TRBJ1-1 | - | - | TRBV12-5 | TGTGCTAGTGCTCCTCGGGTGACAAACACTGAAGCTTTCTTT | CASAPRVTNTEAFF
TRBJ1-1 | - | - | TRBV6-5 | TGTGCCAGCAGTTACGAGGCCAATCGGGCTTTCTTT | CASSYEANRAFF
TRBJ2-1 | - | - | TRBV21-1 | TGTGCCAGCAGCTCTCGCCGACAGTTCTTC | CASSSRRQFF
TRBJ2-3 | TRBD2 | - | TRBV7-2 | TGTGCCAGCAGCCCCAGACTAGCGGGGGGCAATACAGATACGCAGTATTTT | CASSPRLAGGNTDTQYF
TRBJ2-3 | - | - | TRBV29-1 | TGCAGCGTTGAATGGGAGAGCACAGATACGCAGTATTTT | CSVEWESTDTQYF
TRBJ2-5 | TRBD2 | - | TRBV5-1 | TGCGCCAGCAGCTTGGGACTAGCGGGTTCTCAAGAGACCCAGTACTTC | CASSLGLAGSQETQYF
TRBJ1-5 | - | few | TRBV28 | TGTGCCAGCAGTTTAGGACCGTTTGGGCATCAGCCCCAGCATTTT | CASSLGPFGHQPQHF
TRBJ2-1 | - | - | TRBV18 | TGTGCCAGCTCATCGGTCTACCGGGCCCGGGGGAATGAGCAGTTCTTC | CASSSVYRARGNEQFF
TRBJ1-6 | - | - | TRBV4-2 | TGTGCCAGCTCCCAACGGGAGAACGATTATTTTGATGATTCACCCCTCCACTTT | CASSQRENDYFDDSPLHF
TRBJ1-5 | - | - | TRBV6-5 | TGTGCCAGCAGATTACAGGGTTATGGCAATCAGCCCCAGCATTTT | CASRLQGYGNQPQHF
TRBJ1-1 | - | - | TRBV7-6 | TGTGCCAGCAGCTTGACACAGGGTACTGAAGCTTTCTTT | CASSLTQGTEAFF
TRBJ1-1 | - | - | TRBV5-4 | TGTGCCAGCACCTCGGGGGGGGAAGCTTTCTTT | CASTSGGEAFF
TRBJ1-2 | - | - | TRBV19 | TGTGCCAGTAGCGAAATACAGGGTTTTGCTTGGAATGGCTACACCTTC | CASSEIQGFAWNGYTF
TRBJ1-5 | - | - | TRBV19 | TGTGCCAGTAGTGGGGCGGACTTTAGCAATCAGCCCCAGCATTTT | CASSGADFSNQPQHF
TRBJ1-3 | - | - | TRBV5-1 | TGCGCCAGCAGCTTGGTTGGGACCGGAAACACCATATATTTT | CASSLVGTGNTIYF
TRBJ1-4 | - | once | TRBV2 | TGTGCCAGCAGTGCAGGGGCAACTAATGAAAAACTGTTTTTT | CASSAGATNEKLFF
TRBJ2-2 | - | few | TRBV24-1 | TGTGCCACCAGCCTTTGGGGGACCGGGGAGCTGTTTTTT | CATSLWGTGELFF
TRBJ1-2 | - | - | TRBV28 | TGTGCCAGCAGTTCGAGTGGTCCTAGCCCCAGAAACTATGGCTACACCTTC | CASSSSGPSPRNYGYTF
TRBJ2-7 | - | - | TRBV7-9 | TGTGCCAGCAGCTTCGGGGGCGGTTACGAGCAGTACTTC | CASSFGGGYEQYF
TRBJ2-5 | TRBD2 | - | TRBV3-1/TRBV3-2 | TGTGCCAGCAGCCGGACTAGCGGGGGGGAAGAGACCCAGTACTTC | CASSRTSGGEETQYF
TRBJ2-1 | - | - | TRBV3-1/TRBV3-2 | TGTGCCAGCAGCCAATATTTCCATAGCGTGTACAATGAGCAGTTCTTC | CASSQYFHSVYNEQFF
TRBJ1-6 | - | - | TRBV19 | TGTGCCAGTAGCCCCAGTTTCTCCTATAATTCACCCCTCCACTTT | CASSPSFSYNSPLHF
TRBJ2-5 | TRBD2 | - | TRBV9 | TGTGCCAGCAGCGTATCCGGCGGGGGAGAGACCCAGTACTTC | CASSVSGGGETQYF
TRBJ1-5 | - | - | TRBV19 | TGTGCCAGTAGTACCCGACAGAATAGCAATCAGCCCCAGCATTTT | CASSTRQNSNQPQHF
TRBJ2-3 | - | - | TRBV3-1/TRBV3-2 | TGTGCCAGCAGTCCAGGGGGCACAGATACGCAGTATTTT | CASSPGGTDTQYF
TRBJ1-5 | - | - | TRBV19 | TGTGCCAGTAGTATAAACGGCTGGGATAGCAATCAGCCCCAGCATTTT | CASSINGWDSNQPQHF
TRBJ1-1 | - | - | TRBV5-5 | TGTGCCAGCAGCCTGGGGCGGGGGCAGCTCACTGAAGCTTTCTTT | CASSLGRGQLTEAFF
TRBJ2-5 | TRBD2 | - | TRBV7-2 | TGTGCCAGCAGCTTAGCGGGGGGGAAAGAGACCCAGTACTTC | CASSLAGGKETQYF
TRBJ2-5 | TRBD1 | - | TRBV6-5 | TGTGCCAGCAGTCAACTACAGGGGACCCAAGAGACCCAGTACTTC | CASSQLQGTQETQYF
TRBJ2-7 | TRBD2 | few | TRBV6-6 | TGTGCCAGCAGCCCCAGGGCTAGCGGGGGGTTCTACGAGCAGTACTTC | CASSPRASGGFYEQYF